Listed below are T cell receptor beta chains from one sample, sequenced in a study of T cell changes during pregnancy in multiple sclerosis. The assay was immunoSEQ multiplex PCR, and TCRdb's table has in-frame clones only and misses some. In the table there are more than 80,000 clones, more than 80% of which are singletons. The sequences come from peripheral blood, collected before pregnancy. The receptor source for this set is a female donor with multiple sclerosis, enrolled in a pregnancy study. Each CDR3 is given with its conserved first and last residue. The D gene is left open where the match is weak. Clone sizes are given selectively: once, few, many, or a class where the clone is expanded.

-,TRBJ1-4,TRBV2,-,CASSDPAEYRGSTNEKLFF,TGTGCCAGCAGTGATCCTGCTGAATATCGGGGTTCAACTAATGAAAAACTGTTTTTT
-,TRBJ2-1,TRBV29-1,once,CSTGTGDYNEQFF,TGCAGCACTGGTACCGGGGACTACAATGAGCAGTTCTTC
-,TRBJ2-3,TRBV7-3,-,CASSSDSDTDTQYF,TGTGCCAGCAGTTCGGACTCAGACACAGATACGCAGTATTTT
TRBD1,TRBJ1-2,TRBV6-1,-,CASSEIRQGNGYTF,TGTGCCAGCAGTGAAATAAGACAGGGTAATGGCTACACCTTC
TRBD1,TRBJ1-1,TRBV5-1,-,CASSIGQGLGNTEAFF,TGCGCCAGCAGCATCGGACAGGGGCTGGGGAACACTGAAGCTTTCTTT
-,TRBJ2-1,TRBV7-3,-,CASSLMGRGIESTYNEQFF,TGTGCCAGCAGCTTAATGGGCAGGGGTATCGAGTCGACCTACAATGAGCAGTTCTTC
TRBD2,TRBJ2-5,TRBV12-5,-,CASGLVPLAGGPGETQYF,TGTGCTAGTGGTTTGGTACCACTAGCGGGGGGGCCGGGAGAGACCCAGTACTTC
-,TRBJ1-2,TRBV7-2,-,CASKRAATGEGYTF,TGTGCCAGCAAAAGGGCAGCTACCGGGGAAGGCTACACCTTC
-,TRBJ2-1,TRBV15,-,CATSRVLSSYNGQFF,TGTGCCACCAGCAGAGTTCTTAGCTCCTACAATGGGCAGTTCTTC
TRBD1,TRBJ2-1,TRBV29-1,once,CSVADRGSYNEQFF,TGCAGCGTGGCCGACAGGGGCTCCTACAATGAGCAGTTCTTC
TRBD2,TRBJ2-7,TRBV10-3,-,CAISDGASGREYEQYF,TGTGCCATCAGTGATGGGGCTAGCGGGAGGGAATACGAGCAGTACTTC
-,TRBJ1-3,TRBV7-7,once,CASSCHRDNNHSGNTIYF,TGTGCCAGCAGCTGTCACAGGGACAATAACCACTCTGGAAACACCATATATTTT
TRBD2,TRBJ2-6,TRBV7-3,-,CASSSGLSGANVLTF,TGTGCCAGCAGCTCGGGACTATCTGGGGCCAACGTCCTGACTTTC
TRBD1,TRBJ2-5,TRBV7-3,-,CASSQGQGTETQYF,TGTGCCAGCAGCCAAGGACAGGGGACGGAGACCCAGTACTTC
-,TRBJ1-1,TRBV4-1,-,CASSQVTDSRNTEAFF,TGCGCCAGCAGCCAAGTTACGGACAGCAGGAACACTGAAGCTTTCTTT
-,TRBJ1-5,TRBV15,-,CATSRVDSNQPQHF,TGTGCCACCAGCAGAGTGGACAGTAATCAGCCCCAGCATTTT
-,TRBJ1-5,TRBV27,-,CASSISYGGSNQPQHF,TGTGCCAGCAGTATATCATACGGGGGTAGCAATCAGCCCCAGCATTTT
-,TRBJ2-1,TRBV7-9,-,CASSLGLAINNEQFF,TGTGCCAGCAGCTTAGGGCTAGCGATCAACAATGAGCAGTTCTTC
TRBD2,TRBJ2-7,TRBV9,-,CASSVGLAGYEQYF,TGTGCCAGCAGCGTAGGGCTAGCGGGTTACGAGCAGTACTTC
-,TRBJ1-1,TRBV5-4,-,CASSGEVAEAFF,TGTGCCAGCAGCGGAGAAGTTGCTGAAGCTTTCTTT
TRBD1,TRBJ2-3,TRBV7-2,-,CASSGTGVQDTQYF,TGTGCCAGCAGTGGGACAGGGGTTCAAGATACGCAGTATTTT
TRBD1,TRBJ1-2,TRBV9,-,CASSVAWDRGVYGYTF,TGTGCCAGCAGCGTAGCTTGGGACAGGGGCGTCTATGGCTACACCTTC
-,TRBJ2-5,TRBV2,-,CASSGRGYEGETQYF,TGTGCCAGCAGTGGTCGGGGGTATGAGGGGGAGACCCAGTACTTC
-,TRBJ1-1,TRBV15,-,CATSRDRYTEAFF,TGTGCCACCAGCAGAGATCGTTACACTGAAGCTTTCTTT
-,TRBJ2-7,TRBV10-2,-,CASSRTVSYEQYF,TGCGCCAGCAGCCGGACAGTTTCCTACGAGCAGTACTTC
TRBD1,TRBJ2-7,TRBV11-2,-,CASSLRQGRDEQYF,TGTGCCAGCAGCCTCCGACAGGGGAGAGACGAGCAGTACTTC
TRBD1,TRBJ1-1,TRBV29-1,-,CSGVRDRGLNTEAFF,TGCAGCGGGGTCCGGGACAGGGGGCTGAACACTGAAGCTTTCTTT
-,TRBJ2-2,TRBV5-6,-,CASSTVRSDTGELFF,TGTGCCAGCAGCACCGTCCGGAGCGACACCGGGGAGCTGTTTTTT
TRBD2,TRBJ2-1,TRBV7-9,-,CASKRTSGRFYNEQFF,TGTGCCAGCAAACGGACTAGCGGGAGGTTCTACAATGAGCAGTTCTTC
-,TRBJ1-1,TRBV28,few,CAVGRGGRMNTEAFF,TGTGCCGTAGGGCGTGGGGGCAGAATGAACACTGAAGCTTTCTTT
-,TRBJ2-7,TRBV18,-,CASSLVGDEQYF,TGTGCCAGCTCACTTGTCGGTGACGAGCAGTACTTC
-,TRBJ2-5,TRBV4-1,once,CASSQGTGVQETQYF,TGCGCCAGCAGCCAAGGTACGGGAGTTCAAGAGACCCAGTACTTC
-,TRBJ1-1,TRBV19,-,CASSIWGGFQAAEAFF,TGTGCCAGTAGTATCTGGGGGGGGTTCCAGGCCGCTGAAGCTTTCTTT
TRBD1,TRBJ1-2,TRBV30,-,CASTFRGDYTF,TGTGCCAGTACCTTCAGGGGGGACTACACCTTC
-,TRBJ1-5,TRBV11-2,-,CASGLDRSSPQHF,TGTGCCAGCGGTCTTGACAGGTCATCGCCCCAGCATTTT
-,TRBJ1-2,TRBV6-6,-,CASSYDTGDYYGYTF,TGTGCCAGCAGTTACGACACCGGGGATTACTATGGCTACACCTTC
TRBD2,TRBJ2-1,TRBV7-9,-,CASSLELAGDNEQFF,TGTGCCAGCAGCTTAGAGCTAGCGGGGGACAATGAGCAGTTCTTC
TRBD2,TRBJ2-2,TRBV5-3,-,CARRPPGLAESNTGELFF,TGTGCCAGAAGGCCTCCGGGACTAGCGGAATCGAACACCGGGGAGCTGTTTTTT
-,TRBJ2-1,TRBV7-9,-,CASSVPVQGWEIKYEQFF,TGTGCCAGCAGCGTACCAGTACAAGGGTGGGAGATTAAGTATGAGCAGTTCTTC
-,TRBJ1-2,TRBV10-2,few,CASSDVPVGGFGYTF,TGCGCCAGCAGTGATGTCCCCGTAGGGGGATTCGGCTACACCTTC
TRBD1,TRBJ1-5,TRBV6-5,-,CASSWTGGVDQPQHF,TGTGCCAGCAGTTGGACAGGGGGCGTAGATCAGCCCCAGCATTTT
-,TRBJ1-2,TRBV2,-,CATQGGALGGYTF,TGTGCCACCCAAGGGGGGGCGTTGGGTGGCTACACCTTC
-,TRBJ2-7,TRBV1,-,CTSSPEGGHDIYEQYF,TGCACCAGCAGCCCGGAGGGGGGGCACGACATCTACGAGCAGTACTTC
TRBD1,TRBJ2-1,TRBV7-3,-,CASSPIAGGYNEQFF,TGTGCCAGCAGCCCTATAGCAGGGGGATACAATGAGCAGTTCTTC
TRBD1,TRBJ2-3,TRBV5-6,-,CASSPGTGGLNTQYF,TGTGCCAGCAGTCCCGGGACAGGGGGCTTGAATACGCAGTATTTT
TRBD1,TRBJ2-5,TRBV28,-,CASSQQGAKETQYF,TGTGCCAGCAGCCAACAGGGGGCGAAAGAGACCCAGTACTTC
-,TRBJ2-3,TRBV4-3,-,CASSSGSTDTQYF,TGCGCCAGCAGCAGCGGTAGCACAGATACGCAGTATTTT
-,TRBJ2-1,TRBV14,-,CASSQQYNEQFF,TGTGCCAGCAGCCAACAGTACAATGAGCAGTTCTTC
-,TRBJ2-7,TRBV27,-,CASSLNGVGSYEQYF,TGTGCCAGCAGTTTAAACGGGGTGGGCTCCTACGAGCAGTACTTC
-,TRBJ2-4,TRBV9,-,CASSASLQGSKNIQYF,TGTGCCAGCAGCGCCTCACTACAGGGATCCAAAAACATTCAGTACTTC
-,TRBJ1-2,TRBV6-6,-,CASSYVARGDYGYTF,TGTGCCAGCAGTTACGTGGCAAGAGGAGACTATGGCTACACCTTC
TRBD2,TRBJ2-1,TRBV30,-,CAWSLAGSYNEQFF,TGTGCCTGGAGTCTAGCGGGGAGCTACAATGAGCAGTTCTTC